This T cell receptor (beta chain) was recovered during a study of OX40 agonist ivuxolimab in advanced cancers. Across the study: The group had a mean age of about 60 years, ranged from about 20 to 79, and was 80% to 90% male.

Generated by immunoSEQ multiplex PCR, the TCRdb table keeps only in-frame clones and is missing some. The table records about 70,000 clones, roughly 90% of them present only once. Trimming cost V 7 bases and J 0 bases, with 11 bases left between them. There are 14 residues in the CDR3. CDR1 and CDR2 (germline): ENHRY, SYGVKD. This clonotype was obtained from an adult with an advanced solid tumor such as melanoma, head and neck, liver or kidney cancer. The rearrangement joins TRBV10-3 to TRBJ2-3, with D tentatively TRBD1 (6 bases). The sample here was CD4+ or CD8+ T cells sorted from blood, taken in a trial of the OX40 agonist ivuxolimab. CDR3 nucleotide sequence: TGTGCCATCAACTTTGACAGGAGCACAGATACGCAGTATTTT. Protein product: CAINFDRSTDTQYF.